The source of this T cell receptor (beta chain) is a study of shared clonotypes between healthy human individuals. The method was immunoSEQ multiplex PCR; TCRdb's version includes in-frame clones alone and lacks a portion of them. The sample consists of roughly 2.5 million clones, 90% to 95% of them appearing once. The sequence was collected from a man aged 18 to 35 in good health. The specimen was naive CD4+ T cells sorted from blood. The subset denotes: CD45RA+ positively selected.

The CDR3 region is CASSLSPTERNEQFF. CDR3 DNA: TGTGCCAGCAGCTTATCCCCCACGGAAAGGAATGAGCAGTTCTTC. The chain carries TRBV5-6 and TRBJ2-1; no firm D call. V lost 2 bases and J lost 7, with 16 bases in between. The length of the CDR3 is 15 residues. Looked up from germline, CDR1 is SGHDT and CDR2 is YYEEEE.